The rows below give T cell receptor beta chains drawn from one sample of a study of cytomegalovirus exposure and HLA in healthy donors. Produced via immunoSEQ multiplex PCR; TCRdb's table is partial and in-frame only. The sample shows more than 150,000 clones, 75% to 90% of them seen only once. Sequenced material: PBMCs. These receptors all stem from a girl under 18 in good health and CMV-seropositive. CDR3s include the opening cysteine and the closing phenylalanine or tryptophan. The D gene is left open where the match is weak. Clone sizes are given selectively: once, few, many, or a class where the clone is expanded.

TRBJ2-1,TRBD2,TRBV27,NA,CASRTGTSAYNEQFF,TGTGCCAGCAGGACCGGGACTAGCGCCTACAATGAGCAGTTCTTC
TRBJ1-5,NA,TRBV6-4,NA,CASSDPRQGNQPQHF,TGTGCCAGCAGTGACCCACGACAGGGCAATCAGCCCCAGCATTTT
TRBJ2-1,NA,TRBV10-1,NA,CASSVADITYNEQFF,TGCGCCAGCAGCGTAGCGGATATTACCTACAATGAGCAGTTCTTC
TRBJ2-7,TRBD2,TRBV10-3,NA,CAIGAGGYTYEQYF,TGTGCCATCGGTGCGGGAGGGTATACCTACGAGCAGTACTTC
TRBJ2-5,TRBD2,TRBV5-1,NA,CASGRLAGGRETQYF,TGCGCCAGCGGACGACTAGCGGGAGGGCGGGAGACCCAGTACTTC
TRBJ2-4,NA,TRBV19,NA,CASKKLGTVGDNIQYF,TGTGCCAGTAAGAAGTTGGGGACTGTCGGGGATAACATTCAGTACTTC
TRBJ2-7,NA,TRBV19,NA,CASSMGLSYEQYF,TGTGCCAGTAGTATGGGACTCAGCTACGAGCAGTACTTC
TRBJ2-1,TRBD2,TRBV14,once,CASGTNNEQFF,TGTGCCAGCGGGACTAACAATGAGCAGTTCTTC
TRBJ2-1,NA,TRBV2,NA,CASSDSGQINEQFF,TGTGCCAGCAGTGATTCTGGACAGATAAATGAGCAGTTCTTC
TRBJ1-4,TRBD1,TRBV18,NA,CASSPGQGNEKLFF,TGTGCCAGCTCACCAGGACAGGGGAATGAAAAACTGTTTTTT
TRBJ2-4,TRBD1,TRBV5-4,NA,CASSLAGGLSKNIQYF,TGTGCCAGCAGCTTGGCAGGGGGCCTCTCCAAAAACATTCAGTACTTC
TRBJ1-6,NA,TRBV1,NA,CTSSQDLGPPLPPYNSPLHF,TGCACCAGCAGCCAAGATTTGGGGCCCCCTCTCCCCCCTTATAATTCACCCCTCCACTTT
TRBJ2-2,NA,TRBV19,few,CASSPEDRNTGELFF,TGTGCCAGTAGTCCCGAAGACAGGAACACCGGGGAGCTGTTTTTT
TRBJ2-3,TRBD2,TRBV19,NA,CASSMVPAGAADTQYF,TGTGCCAGTAGTATGGTCCCAGCGGGAGCGGCAGATACGCAGTATTTT
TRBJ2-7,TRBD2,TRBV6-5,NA,CASSYSGGVPLEQYF,TGTGCCAGCAGTTACTCGGGAGGGGTCCCCCTCGAGCAGTACTTC
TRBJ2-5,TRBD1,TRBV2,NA,CASNPTGAIQETQYF,TGTGCCAGCAATCCGACAGGGGCAATCCAAGAGACCCAGTACTTC
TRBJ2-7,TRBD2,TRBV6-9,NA,CASSSKAGDEQYF,TGTGCCAGCAGTTCGAAAGCGGGGGACGAGCAGTACTTC
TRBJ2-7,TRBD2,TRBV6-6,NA,CASSLGGEAYEQYF,TGTGCCAGCAGCCTCGGGGGGGAAGCCTACGAGCAGTACTTC
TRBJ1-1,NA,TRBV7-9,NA,CASSLSRTNTEAFF,TGTGCCAGCAGCTTGTCCAGAACGAACACTGAAGCTTTCTTT
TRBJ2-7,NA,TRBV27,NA,CASSLDRLTYEQYF,TGTGCCAGCAGCCTCGACAGGTTAACCTACGAGCAGTACTTC
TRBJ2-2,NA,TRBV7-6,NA,CASSFMRGELFF,TGTGCCAGCAGCTTCATGCGAGGGGAGCTGTTTTTT
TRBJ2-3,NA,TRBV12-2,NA,CASRLGNRRAGFTTDTQYF,TGTGCAAGTCGCTTAGGGAATCGGAGAGCGGGATTTACCACAGATACGCAGTATTTT
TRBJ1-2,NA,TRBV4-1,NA,CASSQVRVGDYGYTF,TGCGCCAGCAGCCAGGTTAGAGTCGGGGACTATGGCTACACCTTC
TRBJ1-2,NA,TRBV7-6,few,CASSPGGGGGGYTF,TGTGCCAGCAGCCCTGGTGGGGGGGGCGGAGGCTACACCTTC
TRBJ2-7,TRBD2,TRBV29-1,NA,CSVGPGLGEQYF,TGCAGCGTTGGCCCCGGACTAGGCGAGCAGTACTTC
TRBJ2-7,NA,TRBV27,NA,CASSSSAGTYEQYF,TGTGCCAGCAGTTCTTCCGCAGGTACCTACGAGCAGTACTTC
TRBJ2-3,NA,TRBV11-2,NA,CASSLVGRTDTQYF,TGTGCCAGCAGCTTAGTCGGTCGAACAGATACGCAGTATTTT
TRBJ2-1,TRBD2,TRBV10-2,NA,CASSESGRLAGNYQFF,TGCGCCAGCAGTGAGTCGGGGAGACTAGCGGGGAATTACCAGTTCTTC
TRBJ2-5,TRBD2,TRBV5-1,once,CASSLVGLAGEETQYF,TGCGCCAGCAGCTTGGTTGGACTAGCGGGAGAAGAGACCCAGTACTTC
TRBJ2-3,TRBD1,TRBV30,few,CAWGQSDRGPDTQYF,TGTGCCTGGGGTCAATCAGACAGGGGCCCAGATACGCAGTATTTT